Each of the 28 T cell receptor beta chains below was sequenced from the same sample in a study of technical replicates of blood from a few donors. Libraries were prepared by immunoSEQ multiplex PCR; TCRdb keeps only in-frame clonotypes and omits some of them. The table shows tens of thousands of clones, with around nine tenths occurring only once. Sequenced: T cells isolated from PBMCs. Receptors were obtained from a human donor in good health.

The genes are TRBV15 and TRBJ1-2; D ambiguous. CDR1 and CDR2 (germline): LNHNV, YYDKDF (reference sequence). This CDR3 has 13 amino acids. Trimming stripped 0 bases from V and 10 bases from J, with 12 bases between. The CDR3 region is CATSRDRQDSYTF. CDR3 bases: TGTGCCACCAGCAGAGATAGGCAGGATTCCTACACCTTC.

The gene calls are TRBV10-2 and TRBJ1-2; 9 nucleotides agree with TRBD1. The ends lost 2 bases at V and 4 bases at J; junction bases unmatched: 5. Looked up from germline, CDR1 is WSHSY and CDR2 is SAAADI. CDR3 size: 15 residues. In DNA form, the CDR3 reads TGCGCCAGCAGTGAGGGGACAGGGTACCTCTATGGCTACACCTTC. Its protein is CASSEGTGYLYGYTF.

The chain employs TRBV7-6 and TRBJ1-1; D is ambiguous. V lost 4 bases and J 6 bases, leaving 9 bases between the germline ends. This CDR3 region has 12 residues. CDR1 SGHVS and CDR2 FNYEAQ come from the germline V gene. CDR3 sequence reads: CASSSGGAEAFF. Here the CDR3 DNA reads TGTGCCAGCAGCTCCGGCGGGGCTGAAGCTTTCTTT.

CDR3 DNA sequence: TGCGCCAGCAGCCAAGCACAGACTAGCAATCAGCCCCAGCATTTT. Protein product: CASSQAQTSNQPQHF. The chain uses TRBV4-1 and TRBJ1-5; D ambiguous. This CDR3 has 15 amino acids. V lost 1 base, J lost 0 bases, and 7 bases lay in between. The germline gives CDR1 MGHRA, CDR2 YSYEKL.

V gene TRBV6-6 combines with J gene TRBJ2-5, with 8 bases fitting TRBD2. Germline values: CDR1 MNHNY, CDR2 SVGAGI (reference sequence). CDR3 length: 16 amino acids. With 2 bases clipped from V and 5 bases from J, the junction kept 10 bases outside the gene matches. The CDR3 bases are TGTGCCAGCAGTTACGATCGAGCGGGAGCTGGGGAGACCCAGTACTTC. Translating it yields CASSYDRAGAGETQYF.

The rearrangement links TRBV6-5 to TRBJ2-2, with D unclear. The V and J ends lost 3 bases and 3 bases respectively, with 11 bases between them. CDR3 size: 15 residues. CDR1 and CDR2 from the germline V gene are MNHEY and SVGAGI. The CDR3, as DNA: TGTGCCAGCAGTTATTCTACCTTGGACACCGGGGAGCTGTTTTTT. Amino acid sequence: CASSYSTLDTGELFF.

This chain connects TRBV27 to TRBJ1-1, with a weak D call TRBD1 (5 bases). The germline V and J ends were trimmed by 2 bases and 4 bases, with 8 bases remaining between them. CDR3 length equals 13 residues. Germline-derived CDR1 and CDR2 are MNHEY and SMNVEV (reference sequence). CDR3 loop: CASSLLGGTEAFF. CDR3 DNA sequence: TGTGCCAGCAGTTTACTCGGGGGCACTGAAGCTTTCTTT.

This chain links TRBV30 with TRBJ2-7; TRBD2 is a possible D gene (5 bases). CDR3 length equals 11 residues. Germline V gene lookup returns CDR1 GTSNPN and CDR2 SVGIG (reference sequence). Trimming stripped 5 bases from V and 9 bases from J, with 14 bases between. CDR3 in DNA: TGTGCCTGGGCTAGGGAGTCTGGGCAGTACTTC. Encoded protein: CAWARESGQYF.

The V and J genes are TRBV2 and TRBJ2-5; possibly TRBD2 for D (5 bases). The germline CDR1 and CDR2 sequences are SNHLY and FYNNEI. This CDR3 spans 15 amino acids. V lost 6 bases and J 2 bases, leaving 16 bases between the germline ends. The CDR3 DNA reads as TGTGCCAGCAGACTTGAGAACACGGGACAAGAGACCCAGTACTTC. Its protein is CASRLENTGQETQYF.

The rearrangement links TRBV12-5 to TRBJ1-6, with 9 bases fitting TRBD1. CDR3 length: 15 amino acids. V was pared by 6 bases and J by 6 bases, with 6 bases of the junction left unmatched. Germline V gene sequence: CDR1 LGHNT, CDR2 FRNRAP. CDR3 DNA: TGTGCTAGTGGAGAAACAGGGGGCGGTAATTCACCCCTCCACTTT. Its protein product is CASGETGGGNSPLHF.

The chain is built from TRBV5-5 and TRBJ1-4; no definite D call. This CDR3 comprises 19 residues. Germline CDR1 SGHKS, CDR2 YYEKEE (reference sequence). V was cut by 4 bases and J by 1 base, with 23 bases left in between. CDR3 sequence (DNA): TGTGCCAGCAGCGATAACCAGGACGGAGGATGGGGAACTAATGAAAAACTGTTTTTT. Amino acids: CASSDNQDGGWGTNEKLFF.

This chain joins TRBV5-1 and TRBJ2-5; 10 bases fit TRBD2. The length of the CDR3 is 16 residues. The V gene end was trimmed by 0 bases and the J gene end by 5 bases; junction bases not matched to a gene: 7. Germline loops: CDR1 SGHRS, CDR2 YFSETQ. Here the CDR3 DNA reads TGCGCCAGCAGCTTGGTTGAGCGGGAGGGCTGGGAGACCCAGTACTTC. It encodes CASSLVEREGWETQYF.

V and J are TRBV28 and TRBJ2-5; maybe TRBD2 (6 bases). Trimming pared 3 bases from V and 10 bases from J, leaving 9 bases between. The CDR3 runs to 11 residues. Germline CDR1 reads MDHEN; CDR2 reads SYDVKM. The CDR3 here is CASSLEGIQYF. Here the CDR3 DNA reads TGTGCCAGCAGTTTGGAGGGAATCCAGTACTTC.

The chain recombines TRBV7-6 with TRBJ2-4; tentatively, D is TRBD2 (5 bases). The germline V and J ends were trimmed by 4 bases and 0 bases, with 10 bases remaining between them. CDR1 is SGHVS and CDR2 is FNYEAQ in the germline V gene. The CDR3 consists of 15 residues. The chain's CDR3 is CASSSDGLAKNIQYF. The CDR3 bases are TGTGCCAGCAGCTCCGATGGACTAGCCAAAAACATTCAGTACTTC.

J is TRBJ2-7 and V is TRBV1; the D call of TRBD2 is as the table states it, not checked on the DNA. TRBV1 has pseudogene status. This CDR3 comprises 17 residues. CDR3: CTSSQDVPSGRAYEQYF. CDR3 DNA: TGCACCAGCAGCCAAGATGTCCCTAGCGGGAGGGCCTACGAGCAGTACTTC.

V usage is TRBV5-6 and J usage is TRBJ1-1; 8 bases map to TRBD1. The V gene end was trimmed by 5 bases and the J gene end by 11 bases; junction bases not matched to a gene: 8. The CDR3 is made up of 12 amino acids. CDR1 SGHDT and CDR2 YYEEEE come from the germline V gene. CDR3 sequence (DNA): TGTGCCAGCAGGTCAACAGGGGGACGGGCTTTCTTT. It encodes CASRSTGGRAFF.

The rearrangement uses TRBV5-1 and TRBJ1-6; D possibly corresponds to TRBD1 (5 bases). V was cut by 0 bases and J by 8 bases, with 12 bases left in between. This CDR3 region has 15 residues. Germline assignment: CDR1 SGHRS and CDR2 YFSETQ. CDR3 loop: CASSLGGVRYSPLHF. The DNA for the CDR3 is TGCGCCAGCAGCTTGGGGGGGGTTAGGTATTCACCCCTCCACTTT.

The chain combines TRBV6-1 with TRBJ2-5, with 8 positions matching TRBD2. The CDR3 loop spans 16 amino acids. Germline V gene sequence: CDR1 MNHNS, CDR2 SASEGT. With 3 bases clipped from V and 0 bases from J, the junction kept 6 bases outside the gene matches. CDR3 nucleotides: TGTGCCAGCAGTGATTCGACTAGCGACAACCAAGAGACCCAGTACTTC. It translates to CASSDSTSDNQETQYF.

The CDR3 nucleotides are TGTGCCATCAGCGAGACAGGGGGCGGGTTGTTTCGGAGCCCAGGGAACACTGAAGCTTTCTTT. It encodes CAISETGGGLFRSPGNTEAFF. The V gene is TRBV10-3, the J gene TRBJ1-1; 10 bases fit TRBD1. The J segment lost 1 base and the V segment lost 6 bases, leaving 23 bases of the junction unmatched. The CDR3 is made up of 21 amino acids. From germline, CDR1 is ENHRY and CDR2 SYGVKD.

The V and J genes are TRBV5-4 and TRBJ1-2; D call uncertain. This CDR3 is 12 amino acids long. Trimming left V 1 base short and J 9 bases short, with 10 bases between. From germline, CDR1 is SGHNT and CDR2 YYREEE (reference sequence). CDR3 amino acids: CASSLNSLRYTF. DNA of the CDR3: TGTGCCAGCAGCTTGAACAGCCTACGCTACACCTTC. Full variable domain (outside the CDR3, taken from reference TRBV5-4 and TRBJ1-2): ETGVTQSPTHLIKTRGQQVTLRCSSQSGHNTVSWYQQALGQGPQFIFQYYREEENGRGNFPPRFSGLQFPNYSSELNVNALELDDSALYLCASSLNSLRYTFGSGTRLTVV.

The CDR3 coding sequence is TGTGCCAGCAGGGTCGCAGGCGGGGAGACCCAGTACTTC. Residues: CASRVAGGETQYF. The genes are TRBV6-1 and TRBJ2-5; TRBD2 might be the D (5 bases). The CDR3 is 13 residues long. CDR1 and CDR2 from the germline V gene are MNHNS and SASEGT. V was pared by 6 bases and J by 5 bases, with 13 bases between.

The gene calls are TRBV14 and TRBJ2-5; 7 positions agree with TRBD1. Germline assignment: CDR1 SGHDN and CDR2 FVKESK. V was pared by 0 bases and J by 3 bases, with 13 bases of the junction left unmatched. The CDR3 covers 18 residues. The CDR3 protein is CASSQEQGWLHEKETQYF. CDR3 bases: TGTGCCAGCAGCCAAGAACAGGGGTGGTTGCACGAGAAAGAGACCCAGTACTTC. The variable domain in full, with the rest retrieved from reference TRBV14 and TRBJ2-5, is EAGVTQFPSHSVIEKGQTVTLRCDPISGHDNLYWYRRVMGKEIKFLLHFVKESKQDESGMPNNRFLAERTGGTYSTLKVQPAELEDSGVYFCASSQEQGWLHEKETQYFGPGTRLLVL.

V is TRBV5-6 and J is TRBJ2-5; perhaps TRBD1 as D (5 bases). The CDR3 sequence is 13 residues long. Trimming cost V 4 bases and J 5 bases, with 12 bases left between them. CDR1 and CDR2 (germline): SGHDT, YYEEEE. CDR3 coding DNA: TGTGCCAGCAGCCGACAGACGAGCGAGACCCAGTACTTC. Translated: CASSRQTSETQYF.

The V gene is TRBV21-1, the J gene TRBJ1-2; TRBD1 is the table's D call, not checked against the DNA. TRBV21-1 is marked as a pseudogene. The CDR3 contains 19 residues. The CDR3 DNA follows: TGTGCCAGCAGCAAAGTAGAGAGAGCGGGACAGGGGTTTAGCTGTGGCTACACCTTC. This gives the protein CASSKVERAGQGFSCGYTF.

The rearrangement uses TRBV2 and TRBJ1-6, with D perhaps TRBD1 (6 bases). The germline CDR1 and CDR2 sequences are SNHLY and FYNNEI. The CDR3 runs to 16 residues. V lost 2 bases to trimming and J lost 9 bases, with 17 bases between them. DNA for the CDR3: TGTGCCAGCAGTGAACTTAGGTCGCGGGGGCGTTCACCCCTCCACTTT. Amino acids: CASSELRSRGRSPLHF.

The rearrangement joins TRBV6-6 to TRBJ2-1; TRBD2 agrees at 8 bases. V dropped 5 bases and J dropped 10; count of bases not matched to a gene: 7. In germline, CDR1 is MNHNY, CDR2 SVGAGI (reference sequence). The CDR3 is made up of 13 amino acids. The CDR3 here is CASSSVTGGEQFF. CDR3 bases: TGTGCCAGCAGTAGCGTTACGGGAGGGGAGCAGTTCTTC.

The CDR3 protein is CASSGRLGSSSYEQYF. In nucleotides, the CDR3 is TGTGCCAGCAGCGGGAGACTGGGGTCGAGCTCCTACGAGCAGTACTTC. This sequence joins TRBV5-4 and TRBJ2-7, with D possibly matching TRBD2 (5 bases). Per germline, CDR1 SGHNT and CDR2 YYREEE (reference sequence). The CDR3 contains 16 residues. The V end was cut by 4 bases, the J end by 0 bases, with 17 bases between.

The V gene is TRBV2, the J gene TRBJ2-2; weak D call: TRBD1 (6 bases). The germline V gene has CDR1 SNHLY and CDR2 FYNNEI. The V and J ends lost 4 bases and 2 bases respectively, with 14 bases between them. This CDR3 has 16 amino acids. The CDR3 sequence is CASSVFGQKNTGELFF. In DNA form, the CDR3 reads TGTGCCAGCAGTGTTTTTGGACAGAAAAACACCGGGGAGCTGTTTTTT.